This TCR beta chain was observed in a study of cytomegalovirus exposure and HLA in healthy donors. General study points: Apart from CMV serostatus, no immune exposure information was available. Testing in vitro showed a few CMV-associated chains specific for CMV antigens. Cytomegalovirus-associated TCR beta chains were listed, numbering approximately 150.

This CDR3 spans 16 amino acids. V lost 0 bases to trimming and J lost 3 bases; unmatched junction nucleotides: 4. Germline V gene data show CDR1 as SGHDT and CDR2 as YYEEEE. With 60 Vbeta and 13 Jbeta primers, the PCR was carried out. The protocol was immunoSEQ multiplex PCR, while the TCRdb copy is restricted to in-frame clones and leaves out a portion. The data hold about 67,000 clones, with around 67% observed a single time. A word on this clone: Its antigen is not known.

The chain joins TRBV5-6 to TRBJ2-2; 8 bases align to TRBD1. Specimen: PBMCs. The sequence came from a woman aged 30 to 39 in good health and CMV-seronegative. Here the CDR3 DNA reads TGTGCCAGCAGCTTGGTCCAGGGGGCGTACACCGGGGAGCTGTTTTTT. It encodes CASSLVQGAYTGELFF. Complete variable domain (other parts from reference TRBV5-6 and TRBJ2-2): DAGVTQSPTHLIKTRGQQVTLRCSPKSGHDTVSWYQQALGQGPQFIFQYYEEEERQRGNFPDRFSGHQFPNYSSELNVNALLLGDSALYLCASSLVQGAYTGELFFGEGSRLTVL.